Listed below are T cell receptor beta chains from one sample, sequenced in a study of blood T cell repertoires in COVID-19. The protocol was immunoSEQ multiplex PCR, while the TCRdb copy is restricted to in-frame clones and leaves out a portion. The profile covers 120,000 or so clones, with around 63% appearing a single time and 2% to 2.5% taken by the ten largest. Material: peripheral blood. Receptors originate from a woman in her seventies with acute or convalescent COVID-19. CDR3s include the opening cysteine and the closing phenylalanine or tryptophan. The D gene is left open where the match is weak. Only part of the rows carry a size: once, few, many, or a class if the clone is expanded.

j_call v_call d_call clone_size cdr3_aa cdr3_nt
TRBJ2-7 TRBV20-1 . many CSASPPTGRGAPEQYF TGCAGTGCTAGTCCGCCCACGGGCAGGGGGGCACCCGAGCAGTACTTC
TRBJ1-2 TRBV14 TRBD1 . CASSQEVPTGTGPTNYGYTF TGTGCCAGCAGCCAAGAAGTCCCCACCGGGACAGGCCCAACTAACTATGGCTACACCTTC
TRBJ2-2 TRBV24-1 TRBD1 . CATSDLNLDRGRINTGELFF TGTGCCACCAGTGATTTGAACTTGGACAGGGGACGAATTAACACCGGGGAGCTGTTTTTT
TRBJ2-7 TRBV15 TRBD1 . CATSRDFTGGNEQYF TGTGCCACCAGCAGAGATTTCACAGGGGGCAACGAGCAGTACTTC
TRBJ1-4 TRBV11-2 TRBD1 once CASSARQGLNEKLFF TGTGCCAGCAGCGCTAGACAGGGCCTTAATGAAAAACTGTTTTTT
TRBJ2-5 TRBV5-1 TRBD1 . CASSLGDRVQETQYF TGCGCCAGCAGCTTAGGGGACAGGGTCCAAGAGACCCAGTACTTC
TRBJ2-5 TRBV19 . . CASSSLVVRETQYF TGTGCCAGTAGCTCTCTAGTGGTAAGGGAGACCCAGTACTTC
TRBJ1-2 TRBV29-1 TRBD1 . CSVIRQGLGYTF TGCAGCGTAATCAGACAGGGGCTCGGCTACACCTTC
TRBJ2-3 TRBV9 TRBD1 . CASSVAGQVTDTQYF TGTGCCAGCAGCGTAGCCGGACAGGTCACAGATACGCAGTATTTT
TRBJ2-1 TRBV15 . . CATSRDQGNEQFF TGTGCCACCAGCAGAGACCAGGGCAATGAGCAGTTCTTC
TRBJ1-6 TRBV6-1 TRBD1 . CASSELPGGNSPLHF TGTGCCAGCAGTGAACTTCCAGGGGGGAATTCACCCCTCCACTTT
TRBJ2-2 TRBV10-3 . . CAIRKDSYTGELFF TGTGCCATCAGAAAGGACAGTTACACCGGGGAGCTGTTTTTT
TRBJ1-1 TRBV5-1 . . CASSLARGRTEAFF TGCGCCAGCAGCTTGGCCCGGGGGAGGACTGAAGCTTTCTTT
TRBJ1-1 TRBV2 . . CASSYDRPKAFF TGTGCCAGCAGCTACGACAGACCTAAAGCTTTCTTT